The 5 T cell receptor beta chains below come from one sample, sequenced in a study of early T cells in non-severe SARS-CoV-2 infection. TCRdb called the 5' RACE reads again in MiXCR, with one record for every CDR3 protein. The repertoire consists of 68,000 or so distinct CDR3 sequences, with approximately 12% occurring once and the leading ten covering around 1.7%. Sequenced material: whole blood. Every receptor here comes from an adult who was a healthcare worker with PCR-confirmed SARS-CoV-2 infection or an uninfected control (not recorded which).

This clonotype came up many times. V is TRBV12-3 or TRBV12-4 and J is TRBJ2-2, with 10 bases matching TRBD1. The CDR3 contains 15 residues. The trim removed 5 bases at V and 6 bases at J, leaving 6 bases unmatched. The CDR3, as DNA: TGTGCCAGCAGTGGGACAGGGGCGATCGCCGGGGAGCTGTTTTTT. Amino acid sequence: CASSGTGAIAGELFF.

This clonotype was seen more than once but under ten times. CDR3 nucleotides: TGTGCCAGCAGACCGAGAGACCTGAGGAAAAACATTCAGTACTTC. Its protein product is CASRPRDLRKNIQYF. The chain uses TRBV11-2 and TRBJ2-4; no clear D. The germline CDR1 and CDR2 sequences are SGHAT and FQNNGV. The CDR3 totals 15 residues. The V and J ends lost 6 bases and 4 bases respectively, with 16 bases between them.

Only a few counts were recorded for this clonotype. The V call is TRBV19, the J call TRBJ2-1; 11 nucleotides match TRBD2. V lost 7 bases to trimming and J lost 7 bases; unmatched junction nucleotides: 15. In germline, CDR1 is LNHDA, CDR2 SQIVND (reference sequence). The CDR3 extends over 17 amino acids. CDR3 nucleotide sequence: TGTGCCAGTATTAGTAGTCGAGTAGCGGGGGGGCGTAATGAGCAGTTCTTC. It is translated as CASISSRVAGGRNEQFF.

This clonotype has a handful of counts. V and J are TRBV6-5 and TRBJ2-3, with D tentatively TRBD2 (6 bases). The CDR3 has 14 residues. The germline gives CDR1 MNHEY, CDR2 SVGAGI. V lost 7 bases to trimming and J lost 9 bases, with 20 bases between them. The DNA of the CDR3 is TGTGCCAGCAAGGAGGGGAGTCCCACTCGGACGCAGTATTTT. Its translation: CASKEGSPTRTQYF.

The V call is TRBV6-2 or TRBV6-3, the J call TRBJ2-1; TRBD2 is a possible D gene (7 bases). V was trimmed by 10 bases and J by 4 bases, leaving 17 bases between them. Looked up from germline, CDR1 is MNHEY and CDR2 is SVGEGT. The CDR3 is 14 residues long. The CDR3 DNA reads TGTGCCACCCTTAGAGGGGGGGCATACAATGAGCAGTTCTTC. It translates to CATLRGGAYNEQFF.